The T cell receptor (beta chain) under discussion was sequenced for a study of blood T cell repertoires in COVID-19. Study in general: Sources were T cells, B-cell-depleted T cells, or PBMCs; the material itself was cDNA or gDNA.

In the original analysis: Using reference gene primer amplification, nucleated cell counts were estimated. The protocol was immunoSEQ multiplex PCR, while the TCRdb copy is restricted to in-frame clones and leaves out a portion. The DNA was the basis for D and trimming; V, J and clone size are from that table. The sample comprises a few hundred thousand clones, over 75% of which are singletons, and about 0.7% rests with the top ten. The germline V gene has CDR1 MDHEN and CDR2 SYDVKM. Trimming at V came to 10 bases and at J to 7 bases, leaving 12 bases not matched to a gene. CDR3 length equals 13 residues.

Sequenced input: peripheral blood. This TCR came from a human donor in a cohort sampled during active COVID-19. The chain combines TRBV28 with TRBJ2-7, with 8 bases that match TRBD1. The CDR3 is CATTVQGAGEQYF. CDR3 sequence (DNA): TGTGCCACAACCGTCCAGGGGGCTGGGGAGCAGTACTTC.